This is a list of T cell receptor beta chains from one sample in a study of blood T cells in healthy people across ages. MiXCR was run by TCRdb on the 5' RACE reads, yielding one entry per CDR3 protein. The sample holds about 1,400,000 distinct CDR3 sequences, roughly 40% seen once. The sequenced sample consisted of blood. Source of these receptors: a woman aged 18 to 35 in good health. Both conserved end residues are part of each CDR3. The order of the fields is clone size, J gene, D gene, V gene, CDR3 protein, CDR3 DNA. The D gene is left open where the match is weak. The size entry is marked missing in some rows and otherwise reads once, few, many or a size class.

abundance: -; j_gene: TRBJ1-2; d_gene: -; v_gene: TRBV20-1; CDR3aa: CSARAGAGYDYTF; CDR3nt: TGCAGTGCTAGAGCGGGGGCAGGCTATGACTACACCTTC
abundance: few; j_gene: TRBJ2-7; d_gene: TRBD1; v_gene: TRBV29-1; CDR3aa: CSVQLTGGKDEQYF; CDR3nt: TGCAGCGTCCAACTTACAGGGGGCAAGGACGAGCAGTACTTC
abundance: few; j_gene: TRBJ2-5; d_gene: -; v_gene: TRBV6-1; CDR3aa: CASSPLPTYGRPFQETQYF; CDR3nt: TGTGCCAGCAGCCCCCTCCCGACGTACGGACGCCCGTTCCAAGAGACCCAGTACTTC
abundance: few; j_gene: TRBJ2-3; d_gene: -; v_gene: TRBV4-1; CDR3aa: CASSQDRGGPDTQYF; CDR3nt: TGCGCCAGCAGCCAAGATAGAGGGGGGCCAGATACGCAGTATTTT
abundance: few; j_gene: TRBJ2-1; d_gene: -; v_gene: TRBV6-2/TRBV6-3; CDR3aa: CGSLDPHNEQFF; CDR3nt: TGCGGGTCACTAGACCCACACAATGAGCAGTTCTTC
abundance: -; j_gene: TRBJ2-5; d_gene: TRBD1; v_gene: TRBV2; CDR3aa: CASSKTGTGGVQETQYF; CDR3nt: TGTGCCAGCAGTAAAACCGGGACAGGCGGCGTCCAGGAGACCCAGTACTTC
abundance: -; j_gene: TRBJ2-3; d_gene: TRBD2; v_gene: TRBV9; CDR3aa: CASSVGSSGGPSGTDTQYF; CDR3nt: TGTGCCAGCAGCGTAGGGTCGAGCGGGGGGCCCTCCGGCACAGATACGCAGTATTTT
abundance: -; j_gene: TRBJ2-7; d_gene: TRBD1; v_gene: TRBV27; CDR3aa: CASSRDRVNYEQYF; CDR3nt: TGTGCCAGCAGCCGGGACAGAGTAAACTACGAGCAGTACTTC
abundance: once; j_gene: TRBJ1-4; d_gene: -; v_gene: TRBV5-1; CDR3aa: CASSLGPNGSTNEKLFF; CDR3nt: TGCGCCAGCAGCTTGGGGCCCAACGGTTCAACTAATGAAAAACTGTTTTTT
abundance: few; j_gene: TRBJ2-5; d_gene: TRBD2; v_gene: TRBV2; CDR3aa: CASSDTSGSNMKTQYF; CDR3nt: TGTGCCAGCAGTGATACTAGCGGGAGTAACATGAAGACCCAGTACTTC
abundance: -; j_gene: TRBJ2-5; d_gene: TRBD2; v_gene: TRBV5-8; CDR3aa: CASSLGQAGAVKETQYF; CDR3nt: TGTGCCAGCAGCTTGGGGCAAGCGGGAGCCGTGAAAGAGACCCAGTACTTC
abundance: few; j_gene: TRBJ2-7; d_gene: TRBD2; v_gene: TRBV30; CDR3aa: CAWSVPGTSIYEQYF; CDR3nt: TGTGCCTGGAGTGTCCCCGGGACTAGCATCTACGAGCAGTACTTC
abundance: -; j_gene: TRBJ1-5; d_gene: -; v_gene: TRBV28; CDR3aa: CASSLLGEPQHF; CDR3nt: TGTGCCAGCAGTTTATTAGGGGAACCCCAGCATTTT
abundance: -; j_gene: TRBJ2-1; d_gene: -; v_gene: TRBV5-1; CDR3aa: CASSRGTGRSSYNEQFF; CDR3nt: TGCGCCAGCAGCCGGGGAACAGGGAGGAGCTCCTACAATGAGCAGTTCTTC
abundance: -; j_gene: TRBJ2-3; d_gene: -; v_gene: TRBV15; CDR3aa: CATSRDVLGDTQYF; CDR3nt: TGTGCCACCAGCAGAGACGTGTTAGGAGATACGCAGTATTTT
abundance: -; j_gene: TRBJ2-7; d_gene: TRBD1; v_gene: TRBV7-9; CDR3aa: CASILVGQGLNEQYF; CDR3nt: TGTGCCAGCATCTTAGTAGGACAGGGGTTGAACGAGCAGTACTTC